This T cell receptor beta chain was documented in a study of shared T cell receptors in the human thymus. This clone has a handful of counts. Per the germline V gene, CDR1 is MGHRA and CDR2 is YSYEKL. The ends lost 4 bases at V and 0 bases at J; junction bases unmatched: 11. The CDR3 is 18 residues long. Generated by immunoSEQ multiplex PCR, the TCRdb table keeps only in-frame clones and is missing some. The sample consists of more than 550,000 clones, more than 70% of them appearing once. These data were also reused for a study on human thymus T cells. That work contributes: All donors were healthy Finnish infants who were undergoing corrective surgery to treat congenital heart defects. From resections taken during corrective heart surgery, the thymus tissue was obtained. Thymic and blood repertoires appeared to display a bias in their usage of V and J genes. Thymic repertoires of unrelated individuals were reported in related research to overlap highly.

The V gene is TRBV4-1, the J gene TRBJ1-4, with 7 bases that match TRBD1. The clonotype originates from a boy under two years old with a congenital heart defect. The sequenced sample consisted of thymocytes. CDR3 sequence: CASSPPGQRVPTNEKLFF. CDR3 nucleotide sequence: TGCGCCAGCAGCCCACCGGGACAGAGGGTTCCAACTAATGAAAAACTGTTTTTT.